This TCR beta chain was retrieved from a study of TIL therapy for anti-PD-1-resistant metastatic lung cancer. As for the study in general: Tumors carried a median 1.5 non-synonymous mutations per megabase.

This was the immunoSEQ v3 assay. Assay: immunoSEQ multiplex PCR; the TCRdb copy retains only in-frame clones and omits some. The sample yields about 50,000 clones, 65% to 80% seen once. The CDR3 has 14 residues. Trimming stripped 4 bases from V and 1 base from J, with 11 bases between. Germline CDR1 is SGHRS and CDR2 is YFSETQ. Time point in this sample: pre-treatment sample, taken before nivolumab and TIL therapy. The tumor samples were excised metastases, mostly pleural nodules or supraclavicular lymph nodes. The sample here was tumor tissue, taken at baseline. The genes are TRBV5-1 and TRBJ1-1; D perhaps matches TRBD1 (5 bases). The receptor's source is a person aged 25 to 85 with non-small cell lung cancer. This CDR3 is CASSRGGTNTEAFF. DNA of the CDR3: TGCGCCAGCAGCCGTGGGGGGACGAACACTGAAGCTTTCTTT.